Following are 18 T cell receptor beta chains from one sample sequenced in a study of control samples from healthy donors and cancer patients. Repertoires were generated with immunoSEQ multiplex PCR, while TCRdb's copy carries only in-frame clones and drops some. This table holds 95,000 to 130,000 clones, 93% found once. Sequencing was done on a sample of blood. All receptors derive from a man younger than 40 in good health.

This rearrangement joins TRBV5-1 to TRBJ2-1; D is unclear. V was pared by 9 bases and J by 6 bases, with 28 bases between. In germline, CDR1 is SGHRS, CDR2 YFSETQ. This CDR3 has 17 residues. This CDR3 reads CAMRVSFWAKDGNEQFF. CDR3 nucleotides: TGCGCCATGCGAGTCAGTTTTTGGGCGAAGGACGGCAATGAGCAGTTCTTC.

In this sample, this clone turned up once. The chain has TRBV5-6 and TRBJ1-1, with unresolved D. Trimming removed 5 bases from V and 5 bases from J, with 10 bases in between. CDR1 SGHDT and CDR2 YYEEEE come from the germline V gene. This CDR3 has 12 residues. CDR3 in amino acids: CASRSYRTEAFF. For the CDR3, the DNA is TGTGCCAGCAGGAGTTATCGAACTGAAGCTTTCTTT.

This clone was seen only once. V gene TRBV27 combines with J gene TRBJ1-1, with D tentatively TRBD1 (6 bases). CDR1 is MNHEY, CDR2 SMNVEV, per germline (reference sequence). This CDR3 comprises 16 residues. The germline V and J ends were trimmed by 0 bases and 5 bases, with 16 bases remaining between them. The CDR3 DNA reads as TGTGCCAGCAGTTTATCTGGGGGGGGCATGGGTACTGAAGCTTTCTTT. It translates to CASSLSGGGMGTEAFF.

The chain is built from TRBV19 and TRBJ2-6; TRBD1 matches at 9 bases. The CDR3 has 18 amino acids. J was trimmed by 2 bases and V by 3 bases; bases with no gene match: 8. CDR1 and CDR2 from the germline V gene are LNHDA and SQIVND (reference sequence). CDR3 in DNA: TGTGCCAGTAGTATTAGGACAGGGACAGGGACTGGGGCCAACGTCCTGACTTTC. Encoded protein: CASSIRTGTGTGANVLTF.

The chain has TRBV5-4 and TRBJ1-2, with 8 bases aligning to TRBD1. Germline lookup yields CDR1 SGHNT and CDR2 YYREEE (reference sequence). V was pared by 4 bases and J by 4 bases, with 3 bases of the junction left unmatched. The CDR3 length is 13 residues. The DNA of the CDR3 is TGTGCCAGCAGCCGGGACAGGCGCTATGGCTACACCTTC. It encodes CASSRDRRYGYTF.

This sequence joins TRBV5-1 and TRBJ1-1; weak D call: TRBD1 (5 bases). Germline CDR1 is SGHRS and CDR2 is YFSETQ. The CDR3 length is 15 residues. V dropped 1 base and J dropped 1 base, with 11 bases sitting between them. The CDR3 bases are TGCGCCAGCAGCTTGAATCTCGGGGGGAACACTGAAGCTTTCTTT. This translates into CASSLNLGGNTEAFF.

The V and J genes are TRBV11-2 and TRBJ1-6; TRBD1 might be the D (6 bases). Germline V gives CDR1 SGHAT, CDR2 FQNNGV. V lost 3 bases and J lost 10, with 16 bases in between. The CDR3 length is 15 residues. CDR3 region: CASSFRTAGDSPLHF. CDR3 sequence (DNA): TGTGCCAGCAGCTTTAGGACAGCCGGGGACTCACCCCTCCACTTT.

The rearrangement links TRBV5-6 to TRBJ1-1; 8 bases map to TRBD1. The CDR3 length is 18 residues. Trimming at V came to 4 bases and at J to 2 bases, leaving 16 bases not matched to a gene. Germline CDR1 and CDR2: SGHDT and YYEEEE. The CDR3 here is CASSAFGTGGMGNTEAFF. CDR3 bases: TGTGCCAGCAGCGCCTTCGGGACAGGTGGAATGGGTAACACTGAAGCTTTCTTT.

This rearrangement joins TRBV5-5 to TRBJ2-2; no definite D call. Per the germline V gene, CDR1 is SGHKS and CDR2 is YYEKEE (reference sequence). V was clipped by 2 bases and J by 1 base, with 12 bases between them. This CDR3 contains 16 residues. The CDR3 reads CASSLTGAVNTGELFF. CDR3 DNA: TGTGCCAGCAGCTTAACTGGTGCGGTGAACACCGGGGAGCTGTTTTTT.

The V gene is TRBV7-9, the J gene TRBJ2-7; TRBD2 matches 8 bases. CDR1 is SEHNR and CDR2 is FQNEAQ in the germline V gene (reference sequence). The CDR3 has 15 residues. The ends lost 5 bases at V and 2 bases at J; junction bases unmatched: 8. The chain's CDR3 is CASSPGLALPYEQYV. The CDR3 DNA is TGTGCCAGCAGCCCCGGACTAGCCCTTCCCTACGAGCAGTACGTC.

The chain couples TRBV7-2 to TRBJ1-5, with D possibly TRBD1 on 5 matching bases. Germline values: CDR1 SGHTA, CDR2 FQGNSA. The CDR3 is 15 amino acids. Trimming shortened V by 4 bases and J by 5 bases, and 15 bases separated the two germline ends. In DNA, the CDR3 is TGTGCCAGCAGCTCCGCAGGGATTCGAGATCAGCCCCAGCATTTT. It is translated as CASSSAGIRDQPQHF.

This sequence joins TRBV10-3 and TRBJ1-1; a weak D match, TRBD1 (5 bases). The V end was cut by 3 bases, the J end by 1 base, with 18 bases between. Germline V gene data show CDR1 as ENHRY and CDR2 as SYGVKD. The CDR3 runs 17 residues. CDR3 coding DNA: TGTGCCATCAGTGACCCTAAAGCCGGGACGGCGAACACTGAAGCTTTCTTT. Residues: CAISDPKAGTANTEAFF.

V and J are TRBV19 and TRBJ2-6, with D perhaps matching TRBD2 (6 bases). Trimming pared 3 bases from V and 0 bases from J, leaving 15 bases between. CDR1 is LNHDA and CDR2 is SQIVND in the germline V gene (reference sequence). This CDR3 contains 18 residues. This chain's CDR3 is CASSITGTQYSGANVLTF. CDR3 DNA sequence: TGTGCCAGTAGTATCACCGGGACTCAATACTCTGGGGCCAACGTCCTGACTTTC.

This chain joins TRBV27 and TRBJ2-5; 7 bases match TRBD1. CDR1 MNHEY and CDR2 SMNVEV come from the germline V gene (reference sequence). V lost 2 bases to trimming and J lost 3 bases; unmatched junction nucleotides: 0. This CDR3 is 13 amino acids long. The CDR3 DNA reads TGTGCCAGCAGTTTACAGGGGGAAGAGACCCAGTACTTC. Protein sequence: CASSLQGEETQYF.

The chain joins TRBV19 to TRBJ2-2; no clear D gene. Trimming left V 11 bases short and J 2 bases short, with 15 bases between. Germline V CDR1 and CDR2: LNHDA, SQIVND (reference sequence). The CDR3 contains 14 residues. CDR3 sequence: CAGRRAANTGELFF. DNA for the CDR3: TGTGCCGGACGTCGAGCTGCAAACACCGGGGAGCTGTTTTTT.

The chain employs TRBV28 and TRBJ1-4; D remains unclear. The CDR3 consists of 12 residues. V was cut by 2 bases and J by 7 bases, with 5 bases left in between. CDR1 and CDR2 (germline): MDHEN, SYDVKM. The CDR3 is CASSLHLEKLFF. The CDR3 DNA follows: TGTGCCAGCAGTTTACACCTTGAAAAACTGTTTTTT.

The J gene is TRBJ2-7, the V gene TRBV7-9; 7 positions agree with TRBD1. V was clipped by 4 bases and J by 3 bases; unmatched bases: 0. Germline-derived CDR1 and CDR2 are SEHNR and FQNEAQ (reference sequence). The CDR3 length is 12 residues. The CDR3 here is CASSYRGYEQYF. CDR3 nucleotide sequence: TGTGCCAGCAGCTACAGGGGCTACGAGCAGTACTTC.

V and J are TRBV6-4 and TRBJ2-2; D gene uncertain. CDR3 length equals 13 residues. Trimming cost V 5 bases and J 5 bases, with 9 bases left between them. Germline CDR1 and CDR2: MRHNA and SNTAGT. In DNA form, the CDR3 reads TGTGCCAGCAGTCATACAGCGACCGGGGAGCTGTTTTTT. Its translation is CASSHTATGELFF.